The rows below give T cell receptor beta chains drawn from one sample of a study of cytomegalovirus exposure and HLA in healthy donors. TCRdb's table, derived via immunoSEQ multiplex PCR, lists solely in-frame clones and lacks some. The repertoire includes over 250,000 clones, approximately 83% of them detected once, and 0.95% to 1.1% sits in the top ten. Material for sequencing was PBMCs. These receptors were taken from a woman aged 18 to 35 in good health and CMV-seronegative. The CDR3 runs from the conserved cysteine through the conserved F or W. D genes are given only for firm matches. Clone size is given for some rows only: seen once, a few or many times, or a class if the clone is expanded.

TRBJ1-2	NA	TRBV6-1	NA	CASSRTQGEDGYTF	TGTGCCAGCAGTCGAACACAAGGGGAGGATGGCTACACCTTC
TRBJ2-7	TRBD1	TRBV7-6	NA	CASSPGTGPNEQYF	TGTGCCAGCAGCCCTGGGACAGGGCCGAACGAGCAGTACTTC
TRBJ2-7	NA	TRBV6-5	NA	CASSYSPDTHSYEQYF	TGTGCCAGCAGTTACTCCCCCGACACACACTCCTACGAGCAGTACTTC
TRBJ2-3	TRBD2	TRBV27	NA	CASSLPGLAGTDTQYF	TGTGCCAGCAGTTTGCCGGGACTAGCGGGCACAGATACGCAGTATTTT
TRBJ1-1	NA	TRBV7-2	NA	CASSPQGGGLAEAFF	TGTGCCAGCAGCCCGCAGGGTGGCGGTCTCGCTGAAGCTTTCTTT
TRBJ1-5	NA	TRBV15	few	CATSDRLNQPQHF	TGTGCCACCAGCGACAGGCTCAATCAGCCCCAGCATTTT
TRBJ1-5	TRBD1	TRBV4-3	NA	CASSQEDRGNQPQHF	TGCGCCAGCAGCCAAGAGGACAGGGGCAATCAGCCCCAGCATTTT
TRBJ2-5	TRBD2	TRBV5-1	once	CASSSPGGEGTQYF	TGCGCCAGCAGCTCCCCGGGAGGGGAGGGGACCCAGTACTTC
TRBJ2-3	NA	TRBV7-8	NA	CASSTRTDTSTDTQYF	TGTGCCAGCAGCACGCGGACTGATACTAGCACAGATACGCAGTATTTT
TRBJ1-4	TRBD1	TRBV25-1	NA	CASSEPRGQANEKLFF	TGTGCCAGCAGTGAACCCCGGGGACAGGCTAATGAAAAACTGTTTTTT
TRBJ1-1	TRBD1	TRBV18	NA	CASSLTGATEAFF	TGTGCCAGCTCGCTAACAGGGGCCACTGAAGCTTTCTTT
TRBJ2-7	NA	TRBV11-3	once	CASSQGGYEQYF	TGTGCCAGCAGCCAAGGGGGCTACGAGCAGTACTTC
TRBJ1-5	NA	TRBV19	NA	CASSVTQPSNQPQHF	TGTGCCAGTAGTGTGACACAACCTAGCAATCAGCCCCAGCATTTT
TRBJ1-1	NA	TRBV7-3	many	CASSLDGGNTEAFF	TGTGCCAGCAGCTTAGACGGAGGGAACACTGAAGCTTTCTTT
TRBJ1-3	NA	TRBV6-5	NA	CASASVSGNTIYF	TGTGCCAGCGCGTCTGTCTCTGGAAACACCATATATTTT
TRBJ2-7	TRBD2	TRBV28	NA	CASSYGLAGAYEQYF	TGTGCCAGCAGCTACGGACTAGCGGGAGCCTACGAGCAGTACTTC
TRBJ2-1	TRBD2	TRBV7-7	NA	CASRPWGGSNEQFF	TGTGCCAGCAGGCCATGGGGCGGGAGCAATGAGCAGTTCTTC
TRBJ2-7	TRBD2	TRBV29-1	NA	CSGNIAGGHYEQYF	TGCAGCGGAAACATAGCGGGAGGGCATTACGAGCAGTACTTC
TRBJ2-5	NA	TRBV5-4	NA	CASSSDILQETQYF	TGTGCCAGCAGCTCGGACATTCTACAAGAGACCCAGTACTTC
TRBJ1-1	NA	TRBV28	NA	CASNLDGMDTEAFF	TGTGCCAGCAACCTCGACGGGATGGACACTGAAGCTTTCTTT
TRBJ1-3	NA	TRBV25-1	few	CASSEYGGSGNTIYF	TGTGCCAGCAGTGAATATGGGGGGTCCGGAAACACCATATATTTT
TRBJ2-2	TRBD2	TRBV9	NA	CASSVGGLAANTGELFF	TGTGCCAGCAGCGTAGGAGGCCTAGCGGCGAACACCGGGGAGCTGTTTTTT
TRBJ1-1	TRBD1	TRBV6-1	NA	CASMGTGDTEAFF	TGTGCCAGCATGGGGACAGGGGACACTGAAGCTTTCTTT
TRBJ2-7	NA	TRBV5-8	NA	CASRFNRLNSYEQYF	TGTGCCAGCAGATTCAACAGGCTTAACTCCTACGAGCAGTACTTC
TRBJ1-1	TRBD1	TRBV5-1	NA	CASSLGQGYEEAFF	TGCGCCAGCAGCTTGGGACAGGGTTATGAGGAAGCTTTCTTT
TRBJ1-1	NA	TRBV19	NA	CASSFAGILNTEAFF	TGTGCCAGTAGTTTCGCAGGAATATTGAACACTGAAGCTTTCTTT